The 20 T cell receptor beta chains presented below share a single source sample, sequenced in a study of T-cell memory formation after mild COVID-19 (dated by TCRdb to about 2021). The receptor library was made with 5' RACE. Sequencing instrument: Illumina NovaSeq 6000. TCRdb took the public reads, trimmed them with fastp at Q25, ran MiXCR for clone calling and kept in-frame beta chains. Rows with a matching CDR3 protein are joined into one entry that keeps the most common DNA and genes. The sample table records hundreds of thousands of distinct CDR3 sequences; approximately 15% of these occur just once. The ten largest account for about 20% of the sample. The sample consisted of PBMCs or a T cell subset sorted from them (not recorded which). Source of these receptors: a man between 18 and 29 years old who had mild COVID-19 (a few samples of this study predate the infection). The sample titles of this study are shuffled in the database, so cell type and time point are left out; the donor was told from shared clones.

In this sample, this clonotype turned up a few times. This chain connects TRBV5-1 to TRBJ2-5; TRBD1 matches 7 bases. Trimming cost V 0 bases and J 6 bases; bases outside gene matches: 5. The germline CDR1 and CDR2 sequences are SGHRS and YFSETQ. This CDR3 has 14 amino acids. CDR3 amino acids: CASSLAEQGQTQYF. The CDR3 DNA reads as TGCGCCAGCAGCTTGGCCGAACAGGGGCAGACCCAGTACTTC.

This clonotype is a singleton in its sample. Just one base apart from a much larger clone, this may be a read error. The chain joins TRBV6-2 or TRBV6-3 to TRBJ2-2, with a tentative D call TRBD2 (5 bases). CDR3 size: 14 residues. Germline-derived CDR1 and CDR2 are MNHEY and SVGEGT. The CDR3 spells CAASGVTGTGDLFF. In DNA, the CDR3 is TGTGCCGCCTCCGGGGTGACCGGCACCGGGGATCTGTTTTTT.

The chain's CDR3 is CSVDPYSTGELFF. In DNA form, the CDR3 reads TGCAGCGTTGACCCCTATTCTACCGGGGAGCTGTTTTTT. V and J are TRBV29-1 and TRBJ2-2; D is unresolved. The V end was cut by 3 bases, the J end by 5 bases, with 10 bases between. CDR1 SQVTM and CDR2 ANQGSEA come from the germline V gene. The CDR3 spans 13 residues.

The chain uses TRBV4-1 and TRBJ2-3, with D maybe TRBD2 (5 bases). The CDR3 is 12 residues long. Trimming cost V 1 base and J 6 bases, with 5 bases left between them. Germline V gives CDR1 MGHRA, CDR2 YSYEKL. CDR3 amino acids: CASSQGEDTQYF. The DNA of the CDR3 is TGCGCCAGCAGCCAAGGGGAGGATACGCAGTATTTT.

In this sample, this clonotype turned up many times. The chain has TRBV10-3 and TRBJ2-5, with TRBD2 matching over 9 bases. CDR3 length: 15 amino acids. The trim removed 4 bases at V and 5 bases at J, leaving 8 bases unmatched. Germline V gene sequence: CDR1 ENHRY, CDR2 SYGVKD. DNA for the CDR3: TGTGCCATCAGTGGCGGCGTAGCGGGGGAGGAGACCCAGTACTTC. Protein: CAISGGVAGEETQYF.

The sample holds a few counts of this clonotype. The chain carries TRBV5-1 and TRBJ2-1, with D uncertain. Germline CDR1 is SGHRS and CDR2 is YFSETQ. V lost 0 bases, J lost 10 bases, and 5 bases lay in between. The CDR3 runs 11 residues. The CDR3: CASSLEWEQFF. In DNA form, the CDR3 reads TGCGCCAGCAGCTTGGAGTGGGAGCAGTTCTTC.

The V call is TRBV6-2 or TRBV6-3, the J call TRBJ1-5, with 9 nucleotides matching TRBD1. CDR3 size: 17 residues. CDR1 and CDR2 (germline): MNHEY, SVGEGT. Germline trimming cut 2 bases from V and 6 bases from J; bases unmatched to any gene: 11. The CDR3 loop reads CASSYLPGQGLGQPQHF. CDR3 sequence (DNA): TGTGCCAGCAGTTACCTACCGGGACAGGGATTGGGTCAGCCCCAGCATTTT.

This sequence joins TRBV29-1 and TRBJ2-3; D is undetermined. The CDR3 is made up of 12 amino acids. The ends were cut back, 3 bases at V and 2 bases at J, with 6 bases in the middle. Germline V gives CDR1 SQVTM, CDR2 ANQGSEA. CDR3 loop: CSVDKTTDTQYF. CDR3 DNA: TGCAGCGTTGATAAGACCACAGATACGCAGTATTTT.

The sample holds a few counts of this clonotype. The chain is built from TRBV10-2 and TRBJ2-4; D is uncertain. Germline CDR1 WSHSY, CDR2 SAAADI. The CDR3 contains 14 residues. V was shortened by 6 bases and J by 0 bases, with 9 bases between the two germline ends. CDR3 DNA: TGCGCCAGCAGCCCCAGAGTAGCCAAAAACATTCAGTACTTC. It yields the protein CASSPRVAKNIQYF.

This clonotype was counted at least ten times. The CDR3 reads CASSQVSPGGSDAGNTIYF. The CDR3 nucleotides read TGCGCCAGCAGCCAAGTCTCCCCGGGGGGGAGCGATGCTGGAAACACCATATATTTT. The chain uses TRBV4-3 and TRBJ1-3; D perhaps matches TRBD1 (5 bases). The V gene lost 1 base and the J gene lost 2 bases, with 21 bases spanning the gap. The CDR3 has 19 amino acids. From germline, CDR1 is LGHNA and CDR2 YSLEER.

The rearrangement links TRBV19 to TRBJ1-1; D not resolved. The CDR3 extends over 13 amino acids. V was cut by 3 bases and J by 1 base, with 6 bases left in between. Germline V gene data show CDR1 as LNHDA and CDR2 as SQIVND (reference sequence). CDR3 sequence reads: CASSILQNTEAFF. The CDR3 DNA reads TGTGCCAGTAGTATCTTACAGAACACTGAAGCTTTCTTT.

This clonotype has just a few counts. The CDR3 region has the DNA TGTGCCAGCAGCTTCGGCTCAGTTAATTCACCCCTCCACTTT. Encoded protein: CASSFGSVNSPLHF. The chain couples TRBV7-3 to TRBJ1-6, with D unresolved. Looked up from germline, CDR1 is SGHTA and CDR2 is FQGTGA. There are 14 residues in the CDR3. Trimming shortened V by 3 bases and J by 6 bases, and 9 bases separated the two germline ends.

CDR3 DNA: TGCGCCAGCAGCCAAGATGATCAGAGCTCCTACAATGAGCAGTTCTTC. Protein product: CASSQDDQSSYNEQFF. The V gene is TRBV4-1, the J gene TRBJ2-1; no reliable D call. There are 16 residues in the CDR3. The germline V gene has CDR1 MGHRA and CDR2 YSYEKL. Trimming took 0 bases from V and 0 from J, leaving 9 bases between them.

There are a few counts of this clonotype. The CDR3: CASTSRPGTAYNEQFF. In DNA, the CDR3 is TGCGCCAGCACCTCACGGCCCGGGACAGCCTACAATGAGCAGTTCTTC. The chain links TRBV5-1 to TRBJ2-1, with 7 positions matching TRBD1. Germline loops: CDR1 SGHRS, CDR2 YFSETQ. The J segment lost 2 bases and the V segment lost 6 bases, leaving 11 bases of the junction unmatched. The CDR3 is 16 amino acids.

The gene calls are TRBV4-1 and TRBJ2-1; the match to TRBD2 covers 8 bases. This CDR3 has 17 amino acids. With V trimmed by 3 bases and J by 0 bases, 7 bases remained unmatched. CDR1 MGHRA and CDR2 YSYEKL come from the germline V gene. The CDR3 sequence is CASSQTSGGVSYNEQFF. DNA of the CDR3: TGCGCCAGCAGCCAGACGAGCGGGGGCGTCTCCTACAATGAGCAGTTCTTC.

The sample holds a few counts of this clonotype. The chain is built from TRBV7-2 and TRBJ1-6; 7 bases align to TRBD1. CDR1 is SGHTA, CDR2 FQGNSA, per germline. The CDR3 is made up of 14 amino acids. V shed 4 bases, J shed 10 bases, and the junction held 7 bases outside the gene matches. The CDR3, as DNA: TGTGCCAGCAGCTCCCGACAGGGACAATCACCCCTCCACTTT. This translates into CASSSRQGQSPLHF.

This clonotype showed up just a few times. The chain joins TRBV20-1 to TRBJ2-5; D uncertain. The CDR3 loop spans 15 amino acids. Per the germline V gene, CDR1 is DFQATT and CDR2 is SNEGSKA (reference sequence). With 0 bases removed from V and 1 base from J, the gap between germline ends came to 12 bases. The CDR3 loop reads CSARDIRGFQETQYF. The CDR3 DNA sequence: TGCAGTGCTAGAGATATCCGCGGCTTCCAAGAGACCCAGTACTTC.

This clonotype turned up a few times. This chain joins TRBV6-6 and TRBJ2-7; TRBD2 matches at 8 bases. Losses at the gene ends were 8 bases for V and 7 bases for J; bases not matched to a gene: 7. The germline CDR1 and CDR2 sequences are MNHNY and SVGAGI (reference sequence). CDR3 length equals 12 residues. CDR3 amino acids: CASAGTRGEQYF. CDR3 nucleotides: TGTGCCAGCGCCGGGACTAGGGGTGAGCAGTACTTC.

V usage is TRBV12-3 or TRBV12-4 and J usage is TRBJ1-1; D might be TRBD1 (5 bases). V dropped 6 bases and J dropped 6 bases, with 14 bases sitting between them. This CDR3 comprises 13 residues. CDR3 DNA: TGTGCCAGCAGCCTAAAGGGAGGGGCTGAAGCTTTCTTT. The encoded protein is CASSLKGGAEAFF.

This clonotype was seen a handful of times. The rearrangement joins TRBV4-2 to TRBJ1-4; no reliable D call. There are 14 residues in the CDR3. Looked up from germline, CDR1 is LGHNA and CDR2 is YNFKEQ. With 0 bases removed from V and 5 bases from J, the gap between germline ends came to 7 bases. CDR3 bases: TGTGCCAGCAGCCAAGATGGCGGGAATGAAAAACTGTTTTTT. This sequence encodes CASSQDGGNEKLFF.